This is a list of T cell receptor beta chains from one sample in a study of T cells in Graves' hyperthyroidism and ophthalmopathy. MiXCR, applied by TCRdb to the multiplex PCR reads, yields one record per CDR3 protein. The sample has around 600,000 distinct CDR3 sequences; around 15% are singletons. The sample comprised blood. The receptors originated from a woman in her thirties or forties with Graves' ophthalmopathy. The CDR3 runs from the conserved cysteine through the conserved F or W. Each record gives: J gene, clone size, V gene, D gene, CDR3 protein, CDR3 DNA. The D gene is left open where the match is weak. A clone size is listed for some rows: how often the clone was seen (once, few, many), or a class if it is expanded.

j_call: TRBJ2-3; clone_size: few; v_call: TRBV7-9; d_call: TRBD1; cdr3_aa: CASSEFGTGGTDTQYF; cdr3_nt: TGTGCCAGCAGCGAATTTGGGACAGGGGGCACAGATACGCAGTATTTT
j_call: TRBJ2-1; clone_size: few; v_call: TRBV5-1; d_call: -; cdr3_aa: CASSFYGGAENEQFF; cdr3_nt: TGCGCCAGCAGCTTTTATGGCGGGGCCGAGAATGAGCAGTTCTTC
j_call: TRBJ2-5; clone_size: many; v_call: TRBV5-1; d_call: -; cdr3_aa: CASSPGPGEETQYF; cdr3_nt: TGCGCCAGCAGCCCCGGACCGGGAGAAGAGACCCAGTACTTC
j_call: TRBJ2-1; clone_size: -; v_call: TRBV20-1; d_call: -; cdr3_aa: CSATPSSGYYNEQFF; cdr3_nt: TGCAGTGCTACCCCCTCAAGCGGGTACTACAATGAGCAGTTCTTC
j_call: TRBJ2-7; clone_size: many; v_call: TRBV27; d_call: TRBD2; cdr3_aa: CASSRTSGAYEQYF; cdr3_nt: TGTGCCAGCAGCCGGACTAGCGGGGCCTACGAGCAGTACTTC
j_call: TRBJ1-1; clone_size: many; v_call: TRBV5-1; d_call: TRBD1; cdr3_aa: CASSLEGGQGEAFF; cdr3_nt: TGCGCCAGCAGCTTGGAAGGGGGACAGGGTGAAGCTTTCTTT
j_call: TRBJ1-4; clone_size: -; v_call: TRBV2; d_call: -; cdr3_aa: CASKDSNNEKLFF; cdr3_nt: TGTGCCAGCAAAGACAGTAATAATGAAAAACTGTTTTTT
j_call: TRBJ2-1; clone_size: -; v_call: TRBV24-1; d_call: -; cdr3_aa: CATSDLGGSSYNEQFF; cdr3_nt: TGTGCCACCAGTGATTTAGGGGGAAGCTCCTACAATGAGCAGTTCTTC
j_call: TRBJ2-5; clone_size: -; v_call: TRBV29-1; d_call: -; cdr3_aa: CSVVWAETQYF; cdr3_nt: TGCAGCGTTGTTTGGGCTGAGACCCAGTACTTC
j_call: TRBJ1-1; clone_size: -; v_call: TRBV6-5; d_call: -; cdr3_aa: CASSYSTGWYTEAFF; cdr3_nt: TGTGCCAGCAGTTACTCAACCGGGTGGTACACTGAAGCTTTCTTT